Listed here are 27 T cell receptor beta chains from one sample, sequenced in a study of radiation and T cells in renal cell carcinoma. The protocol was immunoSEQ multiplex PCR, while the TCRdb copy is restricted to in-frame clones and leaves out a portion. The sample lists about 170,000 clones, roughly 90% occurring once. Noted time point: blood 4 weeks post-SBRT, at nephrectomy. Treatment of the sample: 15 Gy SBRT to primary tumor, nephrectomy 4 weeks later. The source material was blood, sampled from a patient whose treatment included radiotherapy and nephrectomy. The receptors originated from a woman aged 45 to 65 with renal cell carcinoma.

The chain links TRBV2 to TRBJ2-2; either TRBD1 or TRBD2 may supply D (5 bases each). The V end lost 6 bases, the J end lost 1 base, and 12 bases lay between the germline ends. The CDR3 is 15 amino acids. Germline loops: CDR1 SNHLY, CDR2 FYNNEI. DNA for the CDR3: TGTGCCAGCAGAGTTGGTGGGGGGAACACCGGGGAGCTGTTTTTT. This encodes CASRVGGGNTGELFF.

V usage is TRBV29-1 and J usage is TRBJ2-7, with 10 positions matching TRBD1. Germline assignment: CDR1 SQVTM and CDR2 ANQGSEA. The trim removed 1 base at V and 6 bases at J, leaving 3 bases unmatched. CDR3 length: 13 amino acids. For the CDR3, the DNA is TGCAGCGTTGAAGCGACAGGGGGCGGCGAGCAGTACTTC. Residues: CSVEATGGGEQYF.

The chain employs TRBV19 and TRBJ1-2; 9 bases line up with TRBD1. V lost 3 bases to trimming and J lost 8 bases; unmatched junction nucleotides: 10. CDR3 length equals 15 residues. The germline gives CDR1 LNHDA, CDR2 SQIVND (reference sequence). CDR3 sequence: CASSILGGQGRGYTF. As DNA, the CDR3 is TGTGCCAGTAGTATTTTGGGGGGACAGGGCCGCGGCTACACCTTC.

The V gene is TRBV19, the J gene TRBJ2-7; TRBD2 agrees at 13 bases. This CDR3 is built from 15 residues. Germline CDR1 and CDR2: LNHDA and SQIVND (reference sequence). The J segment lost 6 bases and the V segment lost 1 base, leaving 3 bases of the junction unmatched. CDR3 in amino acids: CASSIARTSGGEQYF. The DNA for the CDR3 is TGTGCCAGTAGTATAGCCCGGACTAGCGGGGGCGAGCAGTACTTC.

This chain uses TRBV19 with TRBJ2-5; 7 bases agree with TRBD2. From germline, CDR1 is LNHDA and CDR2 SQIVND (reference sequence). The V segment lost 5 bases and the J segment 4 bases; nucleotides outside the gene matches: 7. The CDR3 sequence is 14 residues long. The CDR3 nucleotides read TGTGCCAGTAGTTCGACTAGCCCCCCAGAGACCCAGTACTTC. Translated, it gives CASSSTSPPETQYF.

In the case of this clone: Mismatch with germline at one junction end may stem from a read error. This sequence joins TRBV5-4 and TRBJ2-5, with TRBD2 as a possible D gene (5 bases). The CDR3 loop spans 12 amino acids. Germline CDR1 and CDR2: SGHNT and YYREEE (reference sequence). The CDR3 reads CASSLELRGMNF. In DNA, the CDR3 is TGTGCCAGCAGCTTGGAACTACGGGGAATGAACTTC.

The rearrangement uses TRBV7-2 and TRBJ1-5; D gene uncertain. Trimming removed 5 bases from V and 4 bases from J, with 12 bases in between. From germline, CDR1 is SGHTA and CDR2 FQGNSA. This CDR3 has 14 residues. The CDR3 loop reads CASSLVGFNQPQHF. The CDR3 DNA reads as TGTGCCAGCAGCCTCGTTGGTTTTAATCAGCCCCAGCATTTT.

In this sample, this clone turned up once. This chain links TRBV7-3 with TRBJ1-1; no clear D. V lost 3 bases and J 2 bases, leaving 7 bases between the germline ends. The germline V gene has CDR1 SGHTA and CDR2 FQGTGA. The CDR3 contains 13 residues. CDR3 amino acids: CASSFSDNTEAFF. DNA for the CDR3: TGTGCCAGCAGCTTTTCCGATAACACTGAAGCTTTCTTT. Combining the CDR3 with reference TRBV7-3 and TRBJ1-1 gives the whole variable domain GAGVSQTPSNKVTEKGKYVELRCDPISGHTALYWYRQSLGQGPEFLIYFQGTGAADDSGLPNDRFFAVRPEGSVSTLKIQRTERGDSAVYLCASSFSDNTEAFFGQGTRLTVV.

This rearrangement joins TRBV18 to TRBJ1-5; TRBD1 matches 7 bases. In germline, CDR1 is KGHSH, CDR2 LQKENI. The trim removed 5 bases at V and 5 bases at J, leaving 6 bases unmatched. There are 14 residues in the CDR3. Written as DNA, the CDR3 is TGTGCCAGCTCAAGTGGGACAGTTGATCAGCCCCAGCATTTT. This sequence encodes CASSSGTVDQPQHF. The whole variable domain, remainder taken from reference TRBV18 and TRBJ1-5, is NAGVMQNPRHLVRRRGQEARLRCSPMKGHSHVYWYRQLPEEGLKFMVYLQKENIIDESGMPKERFSAEFPKEGPSILRIQQVVRGDSAAYFCASSSGTVDQPQHFGDGTRLSIL.

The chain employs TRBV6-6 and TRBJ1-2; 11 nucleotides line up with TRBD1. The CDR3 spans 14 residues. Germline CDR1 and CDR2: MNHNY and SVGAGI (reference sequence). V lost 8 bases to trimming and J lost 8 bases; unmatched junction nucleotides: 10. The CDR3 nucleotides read TGTGCCAGCCAGGGACAGGGGGTACGAGGGGGCTACACCTTC. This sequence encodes CASQGQGVRGGYTF.

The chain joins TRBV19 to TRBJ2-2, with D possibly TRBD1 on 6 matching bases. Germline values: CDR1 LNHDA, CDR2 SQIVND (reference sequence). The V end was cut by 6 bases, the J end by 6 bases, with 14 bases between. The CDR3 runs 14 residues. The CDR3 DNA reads TGTGCCAGTAGACTGCAACAGGGAGCCGGGGAGCTGTTTTTT. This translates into CASRLQQGAGELFF.

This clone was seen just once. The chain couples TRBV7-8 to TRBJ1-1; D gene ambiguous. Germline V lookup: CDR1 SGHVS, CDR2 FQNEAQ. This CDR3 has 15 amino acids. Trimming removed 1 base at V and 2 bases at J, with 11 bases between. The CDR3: CASSLDGLPNTEAFF. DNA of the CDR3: TGTGCCAGCAGCTTAGACGGGCTTCCTAACACTGAAGCTTTCTTT.

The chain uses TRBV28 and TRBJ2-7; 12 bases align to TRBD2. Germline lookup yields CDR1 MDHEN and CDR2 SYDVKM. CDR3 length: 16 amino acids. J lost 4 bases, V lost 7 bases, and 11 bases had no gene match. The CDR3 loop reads CASTHGGLAGTYEQYF. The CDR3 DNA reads TGTGCCAGCACCCACGGAGGACTAGCGGGGACGTACGAGCAGTACTTC.

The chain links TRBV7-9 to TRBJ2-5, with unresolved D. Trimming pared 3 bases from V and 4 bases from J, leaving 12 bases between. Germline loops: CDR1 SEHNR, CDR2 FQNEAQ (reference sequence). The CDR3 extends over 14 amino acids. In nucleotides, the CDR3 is TGTGCCAGCAGCTTTGGGCCCTGGGGAGAGACCCAGTACTTC. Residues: CASSFGPWGETQYF.

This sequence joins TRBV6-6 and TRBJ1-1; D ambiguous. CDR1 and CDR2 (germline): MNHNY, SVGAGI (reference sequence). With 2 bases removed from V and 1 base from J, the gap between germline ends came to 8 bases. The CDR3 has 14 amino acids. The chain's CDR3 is CASSYGQSNTEAFF. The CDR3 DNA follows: TGTGCCAGCAGTTACGGGCAGTCGAACACTGAAGCTTTCTTT.

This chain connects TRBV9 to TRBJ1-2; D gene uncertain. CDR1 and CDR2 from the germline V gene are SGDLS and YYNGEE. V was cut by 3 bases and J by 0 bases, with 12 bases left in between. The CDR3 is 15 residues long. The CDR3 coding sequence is TGTGCCAGCAGCGCCTCAGGACTAGCTAACTATGGCTACACCTTC. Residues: CASSASGLANYGYTF.

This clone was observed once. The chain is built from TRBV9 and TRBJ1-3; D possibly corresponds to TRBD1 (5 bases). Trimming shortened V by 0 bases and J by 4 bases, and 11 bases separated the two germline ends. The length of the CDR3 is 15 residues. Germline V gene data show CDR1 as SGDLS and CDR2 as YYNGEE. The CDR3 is CASSVEGMRGNTIYF. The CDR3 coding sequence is TGTGCCAGCAGCGTAGAGGGGATGAGGGGAAACACCATATATTTT. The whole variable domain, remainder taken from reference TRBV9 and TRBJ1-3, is DSGVTQTPKHLITATGQRVTLRCSPRSGDLSVYWYQQSLDQGLQFLIQYYNGEERAKGNILERFSAQQFPDLHSELNLSSLELGDSALYFCASSVEGMRGNTIYFGEGSWLTVV.

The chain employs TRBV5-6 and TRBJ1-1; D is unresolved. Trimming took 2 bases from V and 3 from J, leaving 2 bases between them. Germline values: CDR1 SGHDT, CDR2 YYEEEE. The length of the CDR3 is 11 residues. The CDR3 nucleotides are TGTGCCAGCAGCTTAGACACTGAAGCTTTCTTT. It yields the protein CASSLDTEAFF.

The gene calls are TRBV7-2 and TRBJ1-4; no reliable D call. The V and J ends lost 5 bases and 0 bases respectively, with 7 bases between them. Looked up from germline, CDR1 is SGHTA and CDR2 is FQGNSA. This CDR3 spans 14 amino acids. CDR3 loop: CASSQVPTNEKLFF. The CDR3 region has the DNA TGTGCCAGCAGCCAGGTCCCAACTAATGAAAAACTGTTTTTT.

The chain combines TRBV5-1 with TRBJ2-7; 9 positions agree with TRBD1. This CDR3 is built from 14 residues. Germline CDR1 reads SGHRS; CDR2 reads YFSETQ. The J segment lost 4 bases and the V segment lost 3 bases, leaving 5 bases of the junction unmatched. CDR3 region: CASSSGDRAYEQYF. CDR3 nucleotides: TGCGCCAGCAGCTCGGGGGACAGGGCGTACGAGCAGTACTTC.

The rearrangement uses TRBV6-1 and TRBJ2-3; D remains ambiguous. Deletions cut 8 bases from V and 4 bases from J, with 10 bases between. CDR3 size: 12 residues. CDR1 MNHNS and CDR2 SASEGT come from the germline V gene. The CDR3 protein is CASVLRSDTQYF. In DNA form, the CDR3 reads TGTGCCAGCGTATTAAGGTCAGATACGCAGTATTTT.

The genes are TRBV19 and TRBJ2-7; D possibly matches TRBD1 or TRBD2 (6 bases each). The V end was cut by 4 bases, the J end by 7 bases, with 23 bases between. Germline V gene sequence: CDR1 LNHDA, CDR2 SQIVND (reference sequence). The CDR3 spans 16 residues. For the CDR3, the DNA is TGTGCCAGTAGTAGGGGTCCGGGGGACACCCGAGTGGAGCAGTACTTC. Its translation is CASSRGPGDTRVEQYF.

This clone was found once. CDR3 nucleotide sequence: TGTGCCAGCAGCTTCCACACAGATACGCAGTATTTT. Translated: CASSFHTDTQYF. This rearrangement joins TRBV11-3 to TRBJ2-3; D unresolved. The germline CDR1 and CDR2 sequences are SGHNT and YENEEA. The CDR3 extends over 12 amino acids. V was cut by 3 bases and J by 2 bases, with 3 bases left in between.

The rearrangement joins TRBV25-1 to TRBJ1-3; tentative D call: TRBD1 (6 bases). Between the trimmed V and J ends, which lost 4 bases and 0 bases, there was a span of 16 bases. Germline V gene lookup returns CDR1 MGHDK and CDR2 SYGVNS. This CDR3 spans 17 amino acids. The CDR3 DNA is TGTGCCAGCAGTGGGGGGCCGGTCACCTACTCTGGAAACACCATATATTTT. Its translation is CASSGGPVTYSGNTIYF.

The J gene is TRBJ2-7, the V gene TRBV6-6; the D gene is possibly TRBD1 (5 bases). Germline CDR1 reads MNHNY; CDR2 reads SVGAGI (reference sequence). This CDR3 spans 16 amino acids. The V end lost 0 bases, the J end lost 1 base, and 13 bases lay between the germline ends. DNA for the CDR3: TGTGCCAGCAGTTACTCTGGCAGGGTACATTCCTACGAGCAGTACTTC. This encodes CASSYSGRVHSYEQYF.

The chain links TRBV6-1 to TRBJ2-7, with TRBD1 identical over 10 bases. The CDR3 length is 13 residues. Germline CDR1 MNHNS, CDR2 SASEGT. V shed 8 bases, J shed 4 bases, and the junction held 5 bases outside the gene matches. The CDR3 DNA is TGTGCCAGCGGGGACAGGGGAGGTTACGAGCAGTACTTC. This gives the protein CASGDRGGYEQYF.

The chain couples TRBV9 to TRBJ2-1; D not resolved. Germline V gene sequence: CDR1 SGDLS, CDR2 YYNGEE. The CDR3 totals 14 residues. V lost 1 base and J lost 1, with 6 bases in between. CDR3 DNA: TGTGCCAGCAGCGTAACCGGGTCCTACAATGAGCAGTTCTTC. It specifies CASSVTGSYNEQFF.